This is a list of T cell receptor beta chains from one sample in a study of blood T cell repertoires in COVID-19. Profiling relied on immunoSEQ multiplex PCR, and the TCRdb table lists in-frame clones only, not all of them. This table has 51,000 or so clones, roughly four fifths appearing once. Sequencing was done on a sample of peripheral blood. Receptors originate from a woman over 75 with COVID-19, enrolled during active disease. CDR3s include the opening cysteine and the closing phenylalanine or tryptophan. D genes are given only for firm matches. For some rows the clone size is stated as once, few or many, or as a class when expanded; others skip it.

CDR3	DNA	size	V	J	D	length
CASSLDRGREAFF	TGTGCCAGCAGCTTAGACAGGGGACGTGAAGCTTTCTTT	once	TRBV7-8	TRBJ1-1	TRBD1	13
CSASEGAGVGYEQYF	TGCAGTGCTAGTGAGGGCGCGGGAGTAGGCTACGAGCAGTACTTC	NA	TRBV20-1	TRBJ2-7	TRBD2	15
CASSATGGSYEQYF	TGTGCCAGCAGTGCCACAGGGGGGTCCTACGAGCAGTACTTC	NA	TRBV28	TRBJ2-7	TRBD1	14
CASGVANTGELFF	TGTGCCTCCGGGGTCGCGAACACCGGGGAGCTGTTTTTT	NA	TRBV30	TRBJ2-2	NA	13
CASSFRQDEQYF	TGTGCCAGCAGTTTTCGACAAGACGAGCAGTACTTC	NA	TRBV12-3/TRBV12-4	TRBJ2-7	NA	12
CASSRAGRELEQYF	TGTGCCAGCAGCCGAGCGGGACGGGAACTCGAGCAGTACTTC	NA	TRBV3-1/TRBV3-2	TRBJ2-7	TRBD2	14
CASSERDMNSPLHF	TGTGCCAGCAGTGAAAGGGACATGAATTCACCCCTCCACTTT	NA	TRBV6-1	TRBJ1-6	NA	14
CATSRAVQGQGSLSSTDTQYF	TGTGCCACCAGCCGGGCCGTTCAGGGGCAGGGGTCCTTATCTAGCACAGATACGCAGTATTTT	few	TRBV24-1	TRBJ2-3	NA	21
CASLLGSSYNEQFF	TGTGCCAGCCTCCTGGGGAGCTCCTACAATGAGCAGTTCTTC	NA	TRBV6-5	TRBJ2-1	NA	14
CASRAYRGSDSPLHF	TGTGCCAGCAGGGCCTACAGGGGATCGGATTCACCCCTCCACTTT	once	TRBV2	TRBJ1-6	TRBD1	15
CATSDGTGWTEAFF	TGTGCCACCAGTGACGGGACAGGGTGGACTGAAGCTTTCTTT	NA	TRBV24-1	TRBJ1-1	TRBD1	14
CASSTPGMWEKLFF	TGTGCCAGCAGTACACCCGGGATGTGGGAAAAACTGTTTTTT	NA	TRBV27	TRBJ1-4	NA	14
CASSFRWEGRIEQFF	TGTGCCAGCAGTTTTAGATGGGAGGGCCGTATTGAGCAGTTCTTC	few	TRBV28	TRBJ2-1	TRBD2	15
CASSPGTRNTEAFF	TGTGCCAGCAGCCCCGGGACAAGGAACACTGAAGCTTTCTTT	NA	TRBV5-5	TRBJ1-1	NA	14
CASSQGGAKTQYF	TGTGCCAGCAGCCAGGGGGGCGCGAAGACCCAGTACTTC	NA	TRBV6-5	TRBJ2-5	NA	13
CAWSARGGGYYNEQFF	TGTGCCTGGAGTGCGCGCGGTGGCGGGTACTACAATGAGCAGTTCTTC	NA	TRBV30	TRBJ2-1	NA	16
CASAGTSGSGEQYF	TGTGCCAGTGCCGGGACTAGCGGGAGCGGCGAGCAGTACTTC	NA	TRBV19	TRBJ2-7	TRBD2	14
CASSSQGSGANVLTF	TGTGCCAGCAGCTCACAGGGATCTGGGGCCAACGTCCTGACTTTC	NA	TRBV11-3	TRBJ2-6	NA	15
CASSGGQGNTEAFF	TGCGCCAGCAGTGGTGGACAGGGGAACACTGAAGCTTTCTTT	once	TRBV10-1	TRBJ1-1	TRBD1	14
CASSFGPWRGDYNEQFF	TGTGCCAGCAGTTTTGGGCCATGGCGGGGTGACTACAATGAGCAGTTCTTC	once	TRBV27	TRBJ2-1	NA	17
CSAVGDTEAFF	TGCAGTGCCGTAGGGGACACTGAAGCTTTCTTT	NA	TRBV20-1	TRBJ1-1	NA	11
CASSLMTSGRDGYEQYF	TGTGCCAGCAGCTTAATGACTAGCGGGAGGGACGGGTACGAGCAGTACTTC	few	TRBV7-9	TRBJ2-7	TRBD2	17